This TCR beta chain was captured by sequencing in a study of cytomegalovirus exposure and HLA in healthy donors. Study-level background: There were approximately 81 million unique TCRs (from HLA-typed donors) in an early data release.

Germline V gene data show CDR1 as LNHDA and CDR2 as SQIVND (reference sequence). Between the trimmed V and J ends, which lost 11 bases and 0 bases, there was a span of 35 bases. The CDR3 length is 21 residues. PCR involved 60 Vbeta and 13 Jbeta primers. Clones were read by immunoSEQ multiplex PCR, and TCRdb kept only the in-frame ones, dropping some. This sample's table has more than 100,000 clones. General study results and limits: Overall, approximately 150 TCR beta chains were annotated as cytomegalovirus-associated. Upon later analysis, HLA-associated TCR beta chains proved more clonally expanded than other, equally common chains. A later analysis reportedly found fewer N-insertions in an Asian-associated ancestry cluster than the roughly 670-donor mean.

On this clone itself: Antigen specificity is unknown.

This rearrangement joins TRBV19 to TRBJ1-5, with a possible D match to TRBD1 (6 bases). The sample was PBMCs. The TCR comes from a man aged 40-55 years in good health and CMV-seronegative. DNA of the CDR3: TGTGCCCCCTCAACCCCCTTCTCGGGACACCCGAGAGATTATAGCAATCAGCCCCAGCATTTT. Translation gives CAPSTPFSGHPRDYSNQPQHF.